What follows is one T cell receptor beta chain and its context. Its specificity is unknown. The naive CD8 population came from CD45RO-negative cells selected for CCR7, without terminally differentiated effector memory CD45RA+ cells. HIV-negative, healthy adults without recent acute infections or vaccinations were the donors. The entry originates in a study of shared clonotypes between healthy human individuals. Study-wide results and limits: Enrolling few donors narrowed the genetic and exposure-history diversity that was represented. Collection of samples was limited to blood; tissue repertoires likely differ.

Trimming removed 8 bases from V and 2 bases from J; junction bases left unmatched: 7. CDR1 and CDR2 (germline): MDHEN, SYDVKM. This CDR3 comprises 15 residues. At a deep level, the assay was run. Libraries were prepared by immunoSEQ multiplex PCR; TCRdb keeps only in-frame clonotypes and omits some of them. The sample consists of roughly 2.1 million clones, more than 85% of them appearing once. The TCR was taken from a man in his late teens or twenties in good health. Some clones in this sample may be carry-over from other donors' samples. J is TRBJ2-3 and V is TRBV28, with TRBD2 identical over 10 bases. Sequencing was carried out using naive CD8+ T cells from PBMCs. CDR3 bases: TGTGCCAGCGCCCTACTAGCGGGGTTCACAGATACGCAGTATTTT. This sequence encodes CASALLAGFTDTQYF. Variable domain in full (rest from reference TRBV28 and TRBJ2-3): DVKVTQSSRYLVKRTGEKVFLECVQDMDHENMFWYRQDPGLGLRLIYFSYDVKMKEKGDIPEGYSVSREKKERFSLILESASTNQTSMYLCASALLAGFTDTQYFGPGTRLTVL.